One and the same sample provided the 5 T cell receptor beta chains below, sequenced in a study of blood T cells in healthy people across ages. A J-beta primer mix and a sample-barcoded 5' primer were used in a second PCR of about 6 to 12 cycles. TCRdb reprocessed the 5' RACE reads via MiXCR and lists one record per CDR3 protein. The table shows 1.5 million to 2 million distinct CDR3 sequences, with roughly 28% occurring only once. Specimen: blood. Every receptor here comes from a woman under 40 in good health.

A few counts support this clonotype. The genes are TRBV28 and TRBJ1-2; D gene uncertain. The CDR3 sequence is 13 residues long. Per the germline V gene, CDR1 is MDHEN and CDR2 is SYDVKM. V was pared by 7 bases and J by 6 bases, with 15 bases between. The CDR3 is CASTTGVRHGYTF. DNA for the CDR3: TGTGCCAGCACTACCGGGGTCAGACATGGCTACACCTTC.

There are a few counts of this clonotype. The chain recombines TRBV27 with TRBJ2-1, with D tentatively TRBD2 (6 bases). Germline CDR1 MNHEY, CDR2 SMNVEV (reference sequence). V lost 5 bases and J 2 bases, leaving 10 bases between the germline ends. The CDR3 is made up of 14 amino acids. This CDR3 is CASSTRLAYNEQFF. In DNA form, the CDR3 reads TGTGCCAGCAGTACCCGACTAGCCTACAATGAGCAGTTCTTC.

V usage is TRBV10-3 and J usage is TRBJ1-1; the match to TRBD1 covers 9 bases. CDR1 and CDR2 from the germline V gene are ENHRY and SYGVKD. The CDR3 totals 15 residues. Losses at the gene ends were 4 bases for V and 4 bases for J; bases not matched to a gene: 7. The CDR3 DNA follows: TGTGCCATCAGTGGGACAGGGGAAGGACTCACTGAAGCTTTCTTT. Its protein is CAISGTGEGLTEAFF.

As for this clonotype: A read error may account for a junction end that differs from germline. The chain couples TRBV28 to TRBJ2-2, with TRBD1 matching over 9 bases. This CDR3 comprises 19 residues. CDR1 and CDR2 from the germline V gene are MDHEN and SYDVKM. For the CDR3, the DNA is TGTGCCAACAGTTTGGGTCATTTTGCAAGGACAGGGGCGGTCGGGGAGCTGTTTTTT. Its translation is CANSLGHFARTGAVGELFF.

The chain combines TRBV9 with TRBJ1-6; no reliable D call. Germline CDR1 reads SGDLS; CDR2 reads YYNGEE. CDR3 length: 15 amino acids. V lost 0 bases to trimming and J lost 8 bases, with 12 bases between them. This CDR3 is CASSVAGEPYSPLHF. The DNA for the CDR3 is TGTGCCAGCAGCGTAGCCGGGGAACCGTATTCACCCCTCCACTTT.